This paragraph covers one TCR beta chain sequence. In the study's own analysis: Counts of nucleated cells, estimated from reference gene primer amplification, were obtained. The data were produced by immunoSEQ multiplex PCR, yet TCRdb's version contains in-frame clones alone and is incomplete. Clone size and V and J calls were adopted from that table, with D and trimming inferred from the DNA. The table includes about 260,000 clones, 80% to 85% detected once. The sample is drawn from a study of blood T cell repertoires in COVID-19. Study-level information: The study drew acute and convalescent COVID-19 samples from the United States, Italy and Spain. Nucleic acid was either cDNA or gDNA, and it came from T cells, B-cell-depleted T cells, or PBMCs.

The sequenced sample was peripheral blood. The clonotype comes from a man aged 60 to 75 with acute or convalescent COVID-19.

CDR3 amino acids: CASSLLGWSTGELFF. The CDR3 nucleotides are TGTGCCAGCAGCTTACTAGGTTGGTCCACCGGGGAGCTGTTTTTT. V usage is TRBV7-2 and J usage is TRBJ2-2; no reliable D call. The CDR3 is 15 residues long. Germline assignment: CDR1 SGHTA and CDR2 FQGNSA. Trimming cost V 2 bases and J 4 bases, with 11 bases left between them.